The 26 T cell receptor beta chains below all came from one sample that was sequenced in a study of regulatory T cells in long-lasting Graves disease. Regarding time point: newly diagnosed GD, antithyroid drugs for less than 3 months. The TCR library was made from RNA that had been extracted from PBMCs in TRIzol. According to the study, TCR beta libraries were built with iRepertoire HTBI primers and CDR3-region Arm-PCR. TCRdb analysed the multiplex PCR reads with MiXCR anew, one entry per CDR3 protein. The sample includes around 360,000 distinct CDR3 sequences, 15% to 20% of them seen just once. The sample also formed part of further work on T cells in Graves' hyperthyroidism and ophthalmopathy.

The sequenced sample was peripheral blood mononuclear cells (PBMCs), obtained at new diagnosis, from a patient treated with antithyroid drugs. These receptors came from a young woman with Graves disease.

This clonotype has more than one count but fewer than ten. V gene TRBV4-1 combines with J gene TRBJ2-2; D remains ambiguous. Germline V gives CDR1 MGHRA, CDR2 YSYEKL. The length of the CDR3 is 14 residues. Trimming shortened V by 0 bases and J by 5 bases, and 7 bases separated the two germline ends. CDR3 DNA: TGCGCCAGCAGCCAAGATCAGTTTACCGGGGAGCTGTTTTTT. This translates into CASSQDQFTGELFF.

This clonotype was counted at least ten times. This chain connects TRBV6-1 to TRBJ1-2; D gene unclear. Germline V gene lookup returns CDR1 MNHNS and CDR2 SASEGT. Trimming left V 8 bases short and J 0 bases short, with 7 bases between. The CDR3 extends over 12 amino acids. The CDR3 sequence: CASGVSNYGYTF. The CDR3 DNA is TGTGCCAGCGGAGTATCTAACTATGGCTACACCTTC.

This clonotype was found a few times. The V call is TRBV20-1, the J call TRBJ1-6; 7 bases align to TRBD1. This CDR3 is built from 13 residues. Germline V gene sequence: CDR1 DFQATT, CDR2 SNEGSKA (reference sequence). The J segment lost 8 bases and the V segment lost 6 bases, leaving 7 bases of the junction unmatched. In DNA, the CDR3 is TGCAGTGCCACTACAGGGGCGGATTCACCCCTCCACTTT. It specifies CSATTGADSPLHF.

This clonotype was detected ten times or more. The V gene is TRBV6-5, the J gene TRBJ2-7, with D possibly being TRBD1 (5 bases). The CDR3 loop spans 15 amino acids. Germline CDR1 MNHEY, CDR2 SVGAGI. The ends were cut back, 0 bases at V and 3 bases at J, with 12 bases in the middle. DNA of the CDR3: TGTGCCAGCAGTTACTCTCAGGCAGGGAACTACGAGCAGTACTTC. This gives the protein CASSYSQAGNYEQYF.

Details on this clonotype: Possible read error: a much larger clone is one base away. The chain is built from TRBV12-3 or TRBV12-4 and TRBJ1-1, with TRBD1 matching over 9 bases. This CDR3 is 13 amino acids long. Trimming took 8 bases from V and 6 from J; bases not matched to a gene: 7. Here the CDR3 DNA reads TGTGCCAGCGGATGGACAGGGGCCTCTGAAGCTTTCTTT. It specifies CASGWTGASEAFF.

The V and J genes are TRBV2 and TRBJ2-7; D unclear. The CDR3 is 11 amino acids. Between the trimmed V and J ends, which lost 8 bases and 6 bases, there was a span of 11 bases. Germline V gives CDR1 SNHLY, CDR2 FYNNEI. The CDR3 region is CASWVVGEQYF. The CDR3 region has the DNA TGTGCCAGCTGGGTGGTAGGCGAGCAGTACTTC.

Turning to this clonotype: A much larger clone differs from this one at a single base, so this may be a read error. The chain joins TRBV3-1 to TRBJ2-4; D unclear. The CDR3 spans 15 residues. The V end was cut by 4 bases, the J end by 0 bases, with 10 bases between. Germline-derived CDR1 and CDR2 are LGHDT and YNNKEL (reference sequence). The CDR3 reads CASSPNSIAKNIQYF. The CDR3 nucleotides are TGTGCCAGCAGCCCGAATTCAATAGCCAAAAACATTCAGTACTTC.

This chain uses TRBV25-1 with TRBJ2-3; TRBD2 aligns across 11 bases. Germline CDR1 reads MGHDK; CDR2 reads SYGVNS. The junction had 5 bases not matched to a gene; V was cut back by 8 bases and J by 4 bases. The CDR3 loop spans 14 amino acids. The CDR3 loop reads CASGTSGYADTQYF. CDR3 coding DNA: TGTGCCAGCGGGACTAGCGGCTATGCAGATACGCAGTATTTT.

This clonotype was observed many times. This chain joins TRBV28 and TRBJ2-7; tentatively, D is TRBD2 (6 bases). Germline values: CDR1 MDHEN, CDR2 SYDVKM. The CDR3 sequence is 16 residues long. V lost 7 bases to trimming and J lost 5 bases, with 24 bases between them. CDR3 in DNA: TGTGCCAGCAACTCTTTCTCAGCGGGTTCCACCCACGAGCAGTACTTC. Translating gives CASNSFSAGSTHEQYF. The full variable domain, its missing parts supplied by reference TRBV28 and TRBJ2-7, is DVKVTQSSRYLVKRTGEKVFLECVQDMDHENMFWYRQDPGLGLRLIYFSYDVKMKEKGDIPEGYSVSREKKERFSLILESASTNQTSMYLCASNSFSAGSTHEQYFGPGTRLTVT.

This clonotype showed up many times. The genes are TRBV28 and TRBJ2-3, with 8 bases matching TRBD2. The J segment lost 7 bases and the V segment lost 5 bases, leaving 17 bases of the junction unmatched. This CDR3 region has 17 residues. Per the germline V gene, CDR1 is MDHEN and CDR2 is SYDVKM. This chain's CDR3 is CASSLPPGLGSENTQYF. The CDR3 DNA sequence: TGTGCCAGCAGTCTTCCACCGGGACTAGGTTCTGAGAATACGCAGTATTTT.

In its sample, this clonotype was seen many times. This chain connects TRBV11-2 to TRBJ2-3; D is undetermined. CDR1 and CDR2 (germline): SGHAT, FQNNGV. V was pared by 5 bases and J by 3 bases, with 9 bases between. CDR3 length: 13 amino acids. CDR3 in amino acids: CASSPVGTDTQYF. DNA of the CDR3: TGTGCCAGCAGCCCCGTCGGGACAGATACGCAGTATTTT.

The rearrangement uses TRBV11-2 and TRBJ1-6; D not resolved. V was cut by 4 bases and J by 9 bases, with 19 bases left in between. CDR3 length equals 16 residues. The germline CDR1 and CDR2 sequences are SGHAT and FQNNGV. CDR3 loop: CASSSFRDLVTSPLHF. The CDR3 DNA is TGTGCCAGCAGCTCATTCCGGGATCTAGTAACTTCACCCCTCCACTTT. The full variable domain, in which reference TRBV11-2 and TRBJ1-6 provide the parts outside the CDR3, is EAGVAQSPRYKIIEKRQSVAFWCNPISGHATLYWYQQILGQGPKLLIQFQNNGVVDDSQLPKDRFSAERLKGVDSTLKIQPAKLEDSAVYLCASSSFRDLVTSPLHFGNGTRLTVT.

CDR3 bases: TGTGCCAGCAGCCATGGAGACTCTCACACCGGGGAGCTGTTTTTT. Protein: CASSHGDSHTGELFF. The rearrangement joins TRBV14 to TRBJ2-2; D ambiguous. The V gene's germline CDR1 is SGHDN and CDR2 FVKESK. The CDR3 totals 15 residues. V was clipped by 3 bases and J by 3 bases, with 11 bases between them.

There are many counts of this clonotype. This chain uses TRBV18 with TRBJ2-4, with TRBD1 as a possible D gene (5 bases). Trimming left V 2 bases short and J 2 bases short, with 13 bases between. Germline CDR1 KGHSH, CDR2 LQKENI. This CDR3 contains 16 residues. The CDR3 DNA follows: TGTGCCAGCTCACCAGGGCAGGGCCGGTCCAAAAACATTCAGTACTTC. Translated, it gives CASSPGQGRSKNIQYF.

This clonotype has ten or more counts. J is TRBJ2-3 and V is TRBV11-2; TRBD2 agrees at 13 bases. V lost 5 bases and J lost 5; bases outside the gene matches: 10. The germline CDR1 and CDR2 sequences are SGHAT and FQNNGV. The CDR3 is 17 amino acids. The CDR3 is CASSLRLAGGFGDTQYF. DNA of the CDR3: TGTGCCAGCAGCCTGAGACTAGCGGGAGGATTTGGAGATACGCAGTATTTT.

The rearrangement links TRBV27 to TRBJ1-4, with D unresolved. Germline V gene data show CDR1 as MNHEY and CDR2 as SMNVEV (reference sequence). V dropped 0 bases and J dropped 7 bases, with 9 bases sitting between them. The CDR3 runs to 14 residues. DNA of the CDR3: TGTGCCAGCAGTTTATCATATGAGGGTGAAAAACTGTTTTTT. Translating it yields CASSLSYEGEKLFF.

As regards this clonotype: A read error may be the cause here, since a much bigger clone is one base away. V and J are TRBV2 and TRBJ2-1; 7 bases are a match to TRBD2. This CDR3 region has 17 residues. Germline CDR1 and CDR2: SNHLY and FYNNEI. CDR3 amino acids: CASSGPKRGSFGNEQLF. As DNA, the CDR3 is TGTGCCAGCAGTGGTCCCAAGCGGGGAAGTTTCGGAAATGAGCAGCTCTTC.

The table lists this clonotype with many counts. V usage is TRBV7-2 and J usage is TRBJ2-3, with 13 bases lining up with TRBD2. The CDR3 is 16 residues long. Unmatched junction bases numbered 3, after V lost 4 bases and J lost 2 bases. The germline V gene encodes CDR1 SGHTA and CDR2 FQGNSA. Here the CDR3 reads CASSSGLAGATDTQYF. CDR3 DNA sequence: TGTGCCAGCAGCTCCGGACTAGCGGGGGCCACAGATACGCAGTATTTT.

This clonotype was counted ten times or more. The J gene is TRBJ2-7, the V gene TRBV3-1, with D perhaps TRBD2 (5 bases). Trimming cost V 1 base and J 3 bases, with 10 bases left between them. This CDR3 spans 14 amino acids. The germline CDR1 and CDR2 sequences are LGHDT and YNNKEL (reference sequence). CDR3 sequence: CASSQVPSSYEQYF. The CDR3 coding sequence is TGTGCCAGCAGCCAAGTTCCTAGCAGCTACGAGCAGTACTTC.

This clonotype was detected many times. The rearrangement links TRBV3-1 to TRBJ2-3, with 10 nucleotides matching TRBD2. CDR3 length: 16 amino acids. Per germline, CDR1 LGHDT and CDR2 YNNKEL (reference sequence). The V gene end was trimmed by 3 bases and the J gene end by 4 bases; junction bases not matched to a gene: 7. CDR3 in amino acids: CASSHPGTSVPDTQYF. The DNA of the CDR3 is TGTGCCAGCAGCCATCCCGGGACTAGCGTTCCAGATACGCAGTATTTT.

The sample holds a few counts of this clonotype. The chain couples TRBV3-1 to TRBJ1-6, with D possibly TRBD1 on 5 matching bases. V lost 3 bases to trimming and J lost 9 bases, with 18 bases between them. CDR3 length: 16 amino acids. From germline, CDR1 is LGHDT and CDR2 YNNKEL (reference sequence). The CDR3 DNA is TGTGCCAGCAGCCAGATAACGGGGGGTTTGGGTTCACCCCTCCACTTT. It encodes CASSQITGGLGSPLHF.

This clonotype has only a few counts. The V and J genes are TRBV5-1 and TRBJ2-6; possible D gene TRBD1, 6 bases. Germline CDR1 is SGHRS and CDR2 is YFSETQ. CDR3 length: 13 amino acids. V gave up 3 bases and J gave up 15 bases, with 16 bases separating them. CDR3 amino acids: CASSSQTGFDLTF. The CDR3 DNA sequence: TGCGCCAGCAGCTCCCAAACAGGGTTTGACCTGACTTTC.

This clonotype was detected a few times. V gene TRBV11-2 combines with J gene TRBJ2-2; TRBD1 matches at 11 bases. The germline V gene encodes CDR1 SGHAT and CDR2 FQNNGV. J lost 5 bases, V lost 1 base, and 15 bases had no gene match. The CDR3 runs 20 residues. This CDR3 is CASSLGAWVDRGRETGELFF. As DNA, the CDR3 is TGTGCCAGCAGCTTAGGGGCGTGGGTGGACAGGGGGCGTGAAACCGGGGAGCTGTTTTTT.

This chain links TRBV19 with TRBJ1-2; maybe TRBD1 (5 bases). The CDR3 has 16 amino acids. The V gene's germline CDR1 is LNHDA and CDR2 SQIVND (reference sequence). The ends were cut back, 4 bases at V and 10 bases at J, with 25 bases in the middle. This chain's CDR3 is CASSTNIVGALFAYTF. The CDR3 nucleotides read TGTGCCAGTAGTACCAATATAGTCGGGGCTCTCTTTGCCTACACCTTC.

Written as DNA, the CDR3 is TGTGCCAGCAGCCAAATACCTAGAACCGGGGAGCTGTTTTTT. Encoded protein: CASSQIPRTGELFF. J is TRBJ2-2 and V is TRBV3-1; D ambiguous. Trimming pared 2 bases from V and 5 bases from J, leaving 9 bases between. This CDR3 has 14 amino acids. Germline assignment: CDR1 LGHDT and CDR2 YNNKEL (reference sequence).

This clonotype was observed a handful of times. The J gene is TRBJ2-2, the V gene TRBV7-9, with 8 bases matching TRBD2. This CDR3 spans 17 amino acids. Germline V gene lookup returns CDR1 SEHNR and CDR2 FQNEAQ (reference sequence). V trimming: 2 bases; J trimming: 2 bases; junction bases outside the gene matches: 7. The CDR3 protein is CASSLSSGSINTGELFF. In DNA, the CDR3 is TGTGCCAGCAGCTTATCCAGCGGGAGTATTAACACCGGGGAGCTGTTTTTT.